These 6 T cell receptor beta chains originate from one sample sequenced in a study of regulatory T cells in long-lasting Graves disease. Time point described: newly diagnosed GD, antithyroid drugs for less than 3 months. The TCR library was made from RNA extracted from PBMCs. To make TCR beta libraries, researchers used iRepertoire HTBI primers and Arm-PCR of CDR3 regions. TCRdb redid the calling of the multiplex PCR reads with MiXCR, one entry per CDR3 protein. The sample has about 220,000 distinct CDR3 sequences, approximately 18% seen once. The same data also contributed to another study, on T cells in Graves' hyperthyroidism and ophthalmopathy.

The sequenced sample was peripheral blood mononuclear cells (PBMCs), obtained at new diagnosis, from a patient treated with antithyroid drugs. These receptors came from a woman aged 25 to 39 with Graves disease.

This clonotype was seen at least ten times. The rearrangement uses TRBV27 and TRBJ1-1, with D unresolved. Trimming left V 3 bases short and J 1 base short, with 15 bases between. The CDR3 totals 16 residues. The V gene's germline CDR1 is MNHEY and CDR2 SMNVEV (reference sequence). The CDR3 DNA is TGTGCCAGCAGTTTTGCCGGGCCTCGTCCGAACACTGAAGCTTTCTTT. Translation gives CASSFAGPRPNTEAFF.

The CDR3 is CASSLEAGRYEQYF. The CDR3 nucleotides are TGTGCCAGCAGCTTAGAGGCAGGGCGGTACGAGCAGTACTTC. The chain joins TRBV7-8 to TRBJ2-7, with a possible D match to TRBD1 (5 bases). Per germline, CDR1 SGHVS and CDR2 FQNEAQ. The CDR3 is 14 amino acids. Trimming cost V 1 base and J 4 bases, with 11 bases left between them.

This clonotype was recorded many times. The chain uses TRBV11-2 and TRBJ2-7; 10 bases line up with TRBD1. V was clipped by 1 base and J by 0 bases; unmatched bases: 6. The CDR3 has 17 amino acids. The germline V gene encodes CDR1 SGHAT and CDR2 FQNNGV. The CDR3 sequence: CASSLGTGGEFSYEQYF. The CDR3 nucleotides are TGTGCCAGCAGCTTAGGGACAGGGGGTGAGTTCTCCTACGAGCAGTACTTC.

This clonotype came up many times. The CDR3: CASKPNEKLFF. CDR3 nucleotides: TGTGCCAGCAAACCTAATGAAAAACTGTTTTTT. The chain joins TRBV9 to TRBJ1-4; D gene ambiguous. The CDR3 has 11 residues. CDR1 SGDLS and CDR2 YYNGEE come from the germline V gene. Deletions cut 6 bases from V and 3 bases from J, with 3 bases between.

On this clonotype: A far larger clone is one nucleotide away, so this likely arose from a read error. Here the CDR3 reads CASSLGQGDMSDEKLFF. CDR3 nucleotide sequence: TGTGCCAGCAGCTTAGGTCAGGGCGACATGTCGGATGAAAAACTGTTTTTT. V usage is TRBV11-2 and J usage is TRBJ1-4; D possibly corresponds to TRBD1 (5 bases). The germline CDR1 and CDR2 sequences are SGHAT and FQNNGV. This CDR3 contains 17 residues. V shed 1 base and J shed 6 bases, with 18 bases lying between them.

The sample holds many counts of this clonotype. The chain couples TRBV12-3 or TRBV12-4 to TRBJ2-4; tentative D call: TRBD1 (6 bases). CDR3 length equals 14 residues. V was clipped by 2 bases and J by 2 bases, with 7 bases between them. CDR3 in DNA: TGTGCCAGCAGTTTACAGGGGACCAAAAACATTCAGTACTTC. Its protein is CASSLQGTKNIQYF.